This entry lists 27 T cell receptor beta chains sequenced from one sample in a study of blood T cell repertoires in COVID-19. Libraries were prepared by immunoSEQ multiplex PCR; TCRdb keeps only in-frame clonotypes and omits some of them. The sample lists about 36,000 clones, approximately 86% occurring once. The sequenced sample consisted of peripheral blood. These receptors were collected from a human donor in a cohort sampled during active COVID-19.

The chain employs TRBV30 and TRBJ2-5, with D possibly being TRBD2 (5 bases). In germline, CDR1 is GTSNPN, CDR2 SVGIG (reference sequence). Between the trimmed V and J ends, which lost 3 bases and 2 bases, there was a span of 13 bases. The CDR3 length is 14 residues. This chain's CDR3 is CAWSRGSVQETQYF. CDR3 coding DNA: TGTGCCTGGAGCCGGGGTAGCGTTCAAGAGACCCAGTACTTC.

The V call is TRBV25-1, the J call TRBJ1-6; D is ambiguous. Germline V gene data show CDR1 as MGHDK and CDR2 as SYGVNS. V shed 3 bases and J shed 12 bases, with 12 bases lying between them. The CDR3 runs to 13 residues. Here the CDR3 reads CASSEQQLGPLHF. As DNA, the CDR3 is TGTGCCAGCAGTGAGCAACAGTTGGGACCCCTCCACTTT.

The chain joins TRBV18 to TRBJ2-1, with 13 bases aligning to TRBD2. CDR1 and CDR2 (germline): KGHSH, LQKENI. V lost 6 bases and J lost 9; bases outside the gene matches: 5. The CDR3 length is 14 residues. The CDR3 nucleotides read TGTGCCAGCTCCGGACTAGCGGGGGTCAGTGAGCAGTTCTTC. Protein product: CASSGLAGVSEQFF.

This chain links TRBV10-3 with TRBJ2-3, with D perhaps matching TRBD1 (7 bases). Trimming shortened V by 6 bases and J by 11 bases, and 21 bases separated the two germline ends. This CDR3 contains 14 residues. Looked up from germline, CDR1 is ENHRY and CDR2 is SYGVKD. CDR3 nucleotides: TGTGCCATCAGAAATTCCGGGGCGCAGGGGGGGCAGTATTTT. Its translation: CAIRNSGAQGGQYF.

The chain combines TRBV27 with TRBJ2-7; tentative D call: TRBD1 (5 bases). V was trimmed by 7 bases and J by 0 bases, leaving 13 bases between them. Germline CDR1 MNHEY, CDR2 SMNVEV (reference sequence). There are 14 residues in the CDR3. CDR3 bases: TGTGCCAGCACCCAGGGATTCGGCTCCTACGAGCAGTACTTC. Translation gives CASTQGFGSYEQYF.

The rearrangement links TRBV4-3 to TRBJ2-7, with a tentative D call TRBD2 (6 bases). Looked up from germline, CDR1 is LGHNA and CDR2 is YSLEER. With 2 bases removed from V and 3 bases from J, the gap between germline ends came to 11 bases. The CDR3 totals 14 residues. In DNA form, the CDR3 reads TGCGCCAGCAGCCAAAACCAAGCGGGCTACGAGCAGTACTTC. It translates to CASSQNQAGYEQYF.

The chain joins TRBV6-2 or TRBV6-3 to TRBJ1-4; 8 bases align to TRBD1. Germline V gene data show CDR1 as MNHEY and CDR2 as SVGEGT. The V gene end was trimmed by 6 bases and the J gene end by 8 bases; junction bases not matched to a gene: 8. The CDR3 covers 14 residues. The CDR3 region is CASSSGQVSEKLFF. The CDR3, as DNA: TGTGCCAGCAGCTCGGGACAGGTTTCGGAAAAACTGTTTTTT.

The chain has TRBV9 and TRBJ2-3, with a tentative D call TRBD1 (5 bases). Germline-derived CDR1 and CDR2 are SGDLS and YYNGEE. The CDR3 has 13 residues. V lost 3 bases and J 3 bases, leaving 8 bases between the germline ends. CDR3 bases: TGTGCCAGCAGCGCCGACAGAACAGATACGCAGTATTTT. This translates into CASSADRTDTQYF.

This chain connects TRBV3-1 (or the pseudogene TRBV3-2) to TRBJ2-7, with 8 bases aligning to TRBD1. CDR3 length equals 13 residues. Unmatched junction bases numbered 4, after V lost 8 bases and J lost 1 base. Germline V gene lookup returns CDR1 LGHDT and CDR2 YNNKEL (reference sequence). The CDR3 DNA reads TGTGCCAGCCGACAGGGGATATCCTACGAGCAGTACTTC. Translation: CASRQGISYEQYF.

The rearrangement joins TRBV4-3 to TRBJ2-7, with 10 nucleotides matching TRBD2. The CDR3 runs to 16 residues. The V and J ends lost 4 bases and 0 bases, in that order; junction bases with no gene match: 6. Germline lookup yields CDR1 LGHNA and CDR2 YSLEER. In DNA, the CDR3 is TGCGCCAGCAGCCTCCGCAGCGGGGGGGGCTCCTACGAGCAGTACTTC. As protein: CASSLRSGGGSYEQYF.

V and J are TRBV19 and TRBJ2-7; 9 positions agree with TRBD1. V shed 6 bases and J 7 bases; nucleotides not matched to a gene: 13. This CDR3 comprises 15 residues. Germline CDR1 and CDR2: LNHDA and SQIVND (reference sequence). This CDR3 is CASRPRDRAFGEQYF. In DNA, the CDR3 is TGTGCCAGTAGACCCCGGGACAGGGCCTTCGGGGAGCAGTACTTC.

CDR3 sequence (DNA): TGTGCCAGCAGGCTAACGGGGCAGGCGGGGGAGACCCAGTACTTC. It encodes CASRLTGQAGETQYF. V gene TRBV7-3 combines with J gene TRBJ2-5; perhaps TRBD2 as D (6 bases). The CDR3 covers 15 residues. Deletions cut 6 bases from V and 5 bases from J, with 19 bases between. Germline CDR1 is SGHTA and CDR2 is FQGTGA.

The CDR3 DNA is TGTGCCAGCAGTGAACGGCAGGGGGAAGCTTTCTTT. The encoded protein is CASSERQGEAFF. J is TRBJ1-1 and V is TRBV25-1; tentative D call: TRBD1 (6 bases). V was cut by 2 bases and J by 8 bases, with 9 bases left in between. CDR1 and CDR2 (germline): MGHDK, SYGVNS. The CDR3 is made up of 12 amino acids.

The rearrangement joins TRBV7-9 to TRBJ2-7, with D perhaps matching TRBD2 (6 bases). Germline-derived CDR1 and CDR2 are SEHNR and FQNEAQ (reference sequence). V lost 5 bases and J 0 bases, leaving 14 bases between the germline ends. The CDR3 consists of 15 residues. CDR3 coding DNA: TGTGCCAGCAGCAGCCCCCGGGGGATCTCCTACGAGCAGTACTTC. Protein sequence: CASSSPRGISYEQYF.

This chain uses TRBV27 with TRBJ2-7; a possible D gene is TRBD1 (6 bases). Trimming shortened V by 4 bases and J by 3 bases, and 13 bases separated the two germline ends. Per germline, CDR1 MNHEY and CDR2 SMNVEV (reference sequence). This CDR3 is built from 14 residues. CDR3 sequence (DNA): TGTGCCAGCAGTTCCCTGACAGGAGACTACGAGCAGTACTTC. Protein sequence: CASSSLTGDYEQYF.

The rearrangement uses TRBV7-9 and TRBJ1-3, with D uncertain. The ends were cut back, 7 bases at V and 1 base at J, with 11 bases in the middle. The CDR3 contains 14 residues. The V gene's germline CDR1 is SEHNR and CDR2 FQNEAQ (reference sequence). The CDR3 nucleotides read TGTGCCAGCAAGGTGGAGCGTTCTGGAAACACCATATATTTT. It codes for CASKVERSGNTIYF.

The CDR3 sequence is CASSFGGPQNEQYF. The CDR3, as DNA: TGTGCCAGCAGCTTCGGGGGGCCCCAGAACGAGCAGTACTTC. The chain links TRBV7-8 to TRBJ2-7; perhaps TRBD2 as D (7 bases). Looked up from germline, CDR1 is SGHVS and CDR2 is FQNEAQ. The CDR3 has 14 amino acids. Trimming took off 3 bases at V and 5 bases at J, with 14 bases between the two ends.

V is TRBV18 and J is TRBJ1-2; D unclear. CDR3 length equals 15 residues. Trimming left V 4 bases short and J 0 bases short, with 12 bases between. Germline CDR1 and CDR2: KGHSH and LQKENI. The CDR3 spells CASSQIQNSNYGYTF. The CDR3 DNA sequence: TGTGCCAGCTCACAGATACAGAATTCTAACTATGGCTACACCTTC.

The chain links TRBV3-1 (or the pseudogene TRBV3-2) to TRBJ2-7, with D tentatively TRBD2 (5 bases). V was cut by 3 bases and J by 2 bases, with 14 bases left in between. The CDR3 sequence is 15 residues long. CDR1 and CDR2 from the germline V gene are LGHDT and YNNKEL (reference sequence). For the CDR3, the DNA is TGTGCCAGCAGCCAGGTCTATGGAGGAGCCTACGAGCAGTACTTC. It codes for CASSQVYGGAYEQYF.

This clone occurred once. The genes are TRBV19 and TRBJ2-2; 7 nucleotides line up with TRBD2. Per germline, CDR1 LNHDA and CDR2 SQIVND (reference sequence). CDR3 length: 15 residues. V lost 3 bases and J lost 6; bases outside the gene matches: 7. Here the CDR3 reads CASSMVGGGAGELFF. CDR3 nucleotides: TGTGCCAGTAGTATGGTCGGGGGAGGGGCCGGGGAGCTGTTTTTT. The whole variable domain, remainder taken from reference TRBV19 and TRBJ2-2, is DGGITQSPKYLFRKEGQNVTLSCEQNLNHDAMYWYRQDPGQGLRLIYYSQIVNDFQKGDIAEGYSVSREKKESFPLTVTSAQKNPTAFYLCASSMVGGGAGELFFGEGSRLTVL.

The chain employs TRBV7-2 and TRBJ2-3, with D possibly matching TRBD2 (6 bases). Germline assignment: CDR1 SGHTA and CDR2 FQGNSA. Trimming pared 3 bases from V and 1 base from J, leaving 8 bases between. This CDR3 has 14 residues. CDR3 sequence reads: CASSFWGGTDTQYF. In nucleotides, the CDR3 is TGTGCCAGCAGCTTTTGGGGGGGCACAGATACGCAGTATTTT.

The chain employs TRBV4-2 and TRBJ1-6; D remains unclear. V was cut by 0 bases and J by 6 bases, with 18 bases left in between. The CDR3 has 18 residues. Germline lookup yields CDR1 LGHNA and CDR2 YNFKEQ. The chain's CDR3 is CASSQDTAEELGNSPLHF. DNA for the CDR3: TGTGCCAGCAGCCAAGATACGGCGGAGGAGTTAGGTAATTCACCCCTCCACTTT.

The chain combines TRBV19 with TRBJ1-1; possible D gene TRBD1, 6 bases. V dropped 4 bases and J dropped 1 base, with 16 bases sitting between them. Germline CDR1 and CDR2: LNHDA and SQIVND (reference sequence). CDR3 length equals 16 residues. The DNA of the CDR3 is TGTGCCAGTAGTACCCGTCCCGGGACAAGGAACACTGAAGCTTTCTTT. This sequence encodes CASSTRPGTRNTEAFF. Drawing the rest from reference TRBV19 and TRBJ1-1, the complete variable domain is DGGITQSPKYLFRKEGQNVTLSCEQNLNHDAMYWYRQDPGQGLRLIYYSQIVNDFQKGDIAEGYSVSREKKESFPLTVTSAQKNPTAFYLCASSTRPGTRNTEAFFGQGTRLTVV.

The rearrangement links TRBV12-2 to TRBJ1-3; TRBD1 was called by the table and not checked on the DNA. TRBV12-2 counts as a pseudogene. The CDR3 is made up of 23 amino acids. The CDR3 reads CASRPNNTEVDRGSYPRRNTIYF. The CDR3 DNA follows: TGTGCAAGTCGCCCAAATAACACCGAAGTCGACAGGGGGTCCTATCCTCGGAGAAACACCATATATTTT.

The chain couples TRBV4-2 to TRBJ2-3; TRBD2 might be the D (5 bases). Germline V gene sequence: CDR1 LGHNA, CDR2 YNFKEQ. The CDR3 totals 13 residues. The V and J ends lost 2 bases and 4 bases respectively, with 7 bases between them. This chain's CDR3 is CASSQRGADTQYF. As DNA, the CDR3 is TGTGCCAGCAGCCAACGGGGTGCAGATACGCAGTATTTT.

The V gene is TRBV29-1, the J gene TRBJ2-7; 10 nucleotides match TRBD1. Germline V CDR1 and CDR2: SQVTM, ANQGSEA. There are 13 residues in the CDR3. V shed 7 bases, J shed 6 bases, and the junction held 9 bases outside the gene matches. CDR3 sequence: CSALRWTGGEQYF. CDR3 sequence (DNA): TGCAGCGCCCTTAGGTGGACAGGGGGCGAGCAGTACTTC.

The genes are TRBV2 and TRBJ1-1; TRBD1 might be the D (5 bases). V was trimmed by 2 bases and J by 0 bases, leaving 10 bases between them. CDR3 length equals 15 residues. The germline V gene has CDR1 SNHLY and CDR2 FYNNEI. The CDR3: CASSEMGRVNTEAFF. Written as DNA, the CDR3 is TGTGCCAGCAGTGAAATGGGCAGGGTGAACACTGAAGCTTTCTTT. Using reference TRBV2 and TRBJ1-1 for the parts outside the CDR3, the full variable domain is EPEVTQTPSHQVTQMGQEVILRCVPISNHLYFYWYRQILGQKVEFLVSFYNNEISEKSEIFDDQFSVERPDGSNFTLKIRSTKLEDSAMYFCASSEMGRVNTEAFFGQGTRLTVV.